This T cell receptor beta chain was sequenced for a study of cytomegalovirus exposure and HLA in healthy donors. For the study at large: Early on, a data release was issued that held 80 million or so unique TCRs from HLA-typed donors.

The primer mix had 60 Vbeta and 13 Jbeta primers. Data came from immunoSEQ multiplex PCR; TCRdb stores just in-frame clones and leaves some out. Here the sample spans some 170,000 clones, 80% being singletons. Germline lookup yields CDR1 MGHRA and CDR2 YSYEKL. Unmatched junction bases numbered 9, after V lost 3 bases and J lost 6 bases. This CDR3 is built from 17 residues. V gene TRBV4-1 combines with J gene TRBJ2-3, with 13 bases lining up with TRBD2. The clonotype originates from a man younger than 30 in good health and CMV-seropositive. The sequenced sample was PBMCs. The CDR3 DNA reads TGCGCCAGCAGCCATATTCGACTAGCGGGGGGAGCGGATACGCAGTATTTT. This translates into CASSHIRLAGGADTQYF.